This T cell receptor (beta chain) comes out of a study of cytomegalovirus exposure and HLA in healthy donors. Overall study: An earlier analysis identified 117 million unique TCR beta sequences in about 180 million T cells. Findings and caveats of the study: Presence/absence results assume similar sequencing depth per donor, which may not hold. In a later analysis, HLA-associated beta chains showed higher expansion and lower generation probabilities than comparable chains.

Worth noting for this clone: What it binds is not known.

Trimming cost V 6 bases and J 7 bases; bases outside gene matches: 3. CDR3 size: 14 residues. Germline CDR1 is MNHNS and CDR2 is SASEGT. The PCR used 60 Vbeta and 13 Jbeta primers. Sequencing was performed with immunoSEQ multiplex PCR; in TCRdb, only in-frame clones are kept and a portion is missing. The sample's table shows 40,000 or so clones. The donors, nominally healthy at sampling, likely had unrecorded immune exposures. This sequence joins TRBV6-1 and TRBJ1-6; 10 bases are a match to TRBD1. The clonotype was recovered from a woman aged 25 to 39 in good health and CMV-seropositive. Sequencing used PBMCs. The CDR3 reads CASRDRGWNSPLHF. CDR3 DNA: TGTGCCAGCAGGGACAGGGGGTGGAATTCACCCCTCCACTTT.